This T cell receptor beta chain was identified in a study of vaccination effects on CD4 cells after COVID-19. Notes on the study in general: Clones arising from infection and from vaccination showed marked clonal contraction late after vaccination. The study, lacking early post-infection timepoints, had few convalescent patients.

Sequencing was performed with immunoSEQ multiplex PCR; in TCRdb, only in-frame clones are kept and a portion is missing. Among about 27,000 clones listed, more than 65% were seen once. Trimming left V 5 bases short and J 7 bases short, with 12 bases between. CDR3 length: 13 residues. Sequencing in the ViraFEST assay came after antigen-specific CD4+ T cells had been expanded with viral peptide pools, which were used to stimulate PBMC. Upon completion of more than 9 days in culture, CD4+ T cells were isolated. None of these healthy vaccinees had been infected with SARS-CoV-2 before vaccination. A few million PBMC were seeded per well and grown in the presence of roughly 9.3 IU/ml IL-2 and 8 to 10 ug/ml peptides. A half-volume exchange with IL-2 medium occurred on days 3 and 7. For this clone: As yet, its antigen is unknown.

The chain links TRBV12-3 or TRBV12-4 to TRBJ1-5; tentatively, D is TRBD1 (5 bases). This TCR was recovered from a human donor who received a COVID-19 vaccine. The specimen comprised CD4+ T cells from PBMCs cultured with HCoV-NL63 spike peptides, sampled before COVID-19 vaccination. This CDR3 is CASSRGRTQPQHF. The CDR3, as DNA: TGTGCCAGCAGTAGGGGCAGGACCCAGCCCCAGCATTTT.